This TCR beta chain comes out of a study of blood T cell repertoires in COVID-19 (dated by TCRdb to between 2020 and 2021). About the study as a whole: The collaborator samples originated in the United States, Italy and Spain and spanned the acute and convalescent phases of COVID-19. The prospective study material was composed of cDNA or gDNA derived from T cells, B-cell-depleted T cells, or PBMCs. Subjects who had been exposed to COVID-19, were actively infected with it, or had recovered from it provided the deeply sampled blood TCRbeta repertoires that made up the dataset. The repertoires were released in a freely available public database intended as a resource for research on the immune response to SARS-CoV-2. The samples were drawn from the first 160 participants of the ongoing ImmuneRACE study and from roughly 1,300 subjects provided by 6 global collaborators. The sample metadata nearly always contained a de-identified subject ID, COVID-19 status, age in years and sex. Where available, HLA class I and class II types were obtained from metadata supplied by the sample provider rather than from assay-based typing.

The study at large found these results: The quantity of clinical and demographic metadata differed by source and by participant and was supplied without curation.

Trimming takes 2 bases off V and 1 base off J; junction bases not matched to a gene: 2. CDR1 and CDR2 are read off the germline V gene (reference sequence) as LNHNV and YYDKDF. Inclusive of the bounding cysteine and phenylalanine, the CDR3 is 17 residues long. The entry retains the CDR3 DNA only, 51 bases that are in frame from base 1. Participants in the prospective study were enrolled through a virtual design, were aged roughly 18 to 100 years, and lived in approximately 24 United States geographic areas. Cohort assignment in the prospective study relied on participant-reported clinical history from a screening survey and a study questionnaire. ImmuneRACE Cohort 3 recovered participants were defined by two consecutive negative NP/OP PCR tests, healthcare professional clearance, or symptom resolution. Each participant in the prospective study had whole blood, serum and a nasopharyngeal or oropharyngeal swab collected by mobile phlebotomists. Participants in the prospective study had the option to provide additional blood draws and questionnaires over a roughly two-month period. Blood samples from the prospective study were shipped frozen or at room temperature prior to DNA extraction.

The immunoSEQ Assay, a bias-controlled multiplex PCR, was used to amplify TCRbeta CDR3 regions from genomic DNA. As for the original processing: Within the assay, amplification of reference gene primers was used to estimate how many nucleated cells each sample contained. To quantify the absolute abundance of each unique TCRbeta CDR3 rearrangement, sequence reads were collapsed and filtered. Productive Simpson clonality was computed per sample as the square root of Simpson's diversity index over productive rearrangements. In its TCRdb copy, this immuneACCESS table keeps in-frame sequences only and misses some clones. Where compared with another copy, unresolved V genes explain less than half of these, and the others have no known cause. That table gives V, J and clone size, and the DNA gave D and trimming. This sample is represented by about 250,000 clones; around 87% of them were singletons. The top ten hold approximately 1.6% of the sample.

A note on this clone: No antigen is known for it. Nothing much larger sits one base from this clone, and base qualities are not available.

Sequenced material: PBMCs or T cells enriched from blood (not recorded which). The chain uses TRBV15 and TRBJ2-6, with 10 middle bases fitting TRBD1. The TCR comes from a woman aged 50 to 60 who had recovered from COVID-19. The sequenced DNA: TGTGCCACCAGCAGATGGACAGGGGGTTCTGGGGCCAACGTCCTGACTTTC. This encodes CATSRWTGGSGANVLTF. The CDR3, completed at both ends by the reference TRBV15 and TRBJ2-6 genes, gives the full variable domain DAMVIQNPRYQVTQFGKPVTLSCSQTLNHNVMYWYQQKSSQAPKLLFHYYDKDFNNEADTPDNFQSRRPNTSFCFLDIRSPGLGDTAMYLCATSRWTGGSGANVLTFGAGSRLTVL.